Listed here are 4 T cell receptor beta chains from one sample, sequenced in a study of cytomegalovirus exposure and HLA in healthy donors. In the PCR, 60 Vbeta and 13 Jbeta primers were used. Produced via immunoSEQ multiplex PCR; TCRdb's table is partial and in-frame only. The repertoire includes around 160,000 clones, roughly 73% of them detected once, and under 2% sits in the top ten. Sequencing was performed on PBMCs. The receptors were sampled from a woman between 18 and 29 years old in good health and CMV-seronegative.

The gene calls are TRBV5-1 and TRBJ1-1; 8 nucleotides match TRBD1. This CDR3 spans 13 amino acids. The germline V gene has CDR1 SGHRS and CDR2 YFSETQ. With V trimmed by 6 bases and J by 4 bases, 5 bases remained unmatched. The DNA for the CDR3 is TGCGCCAGCAAGGCGGGGACAGGCACTGAAGCTTTCTTT. Residues: CASKAGTGTEAFF.

This clone showed up just once. This chain uses TRBV4-3 with TRBJ2-3; D gene unclear. This CDR3 is built from 16 residues. Germline CDR1 reads LGHNA; CDR2 reads YSLEER. V was trimmed by 1 base and J by 0 bases, leaving 11 bases between them. The CDR3 bases are TGCGCCAGCAGCCAAGGTACCTCCACTAGCACAGATACGCAGTATTTT. This encodes CASSQGTSTSTDTQYF.

This chain uses TRBV5-1 with TRBJ2-3; 11 bases match TRBD2. Germline loops: CDR1 SGHRS, CDR2 YFSETQ. There are 16 residues in the CDR3. Unmatched junction bases numbered 4, after V lost 4 bases and J lost 0 bases. The CDR3 DNA is TGCGCCAGCAGCCGGACTAGCGGGTTTAGCACAGATACGCAGTATTTT. Its translation: CASSRTSGFSTDTQYF.

V and J are TRBV5-1 and TRBJ1-2; D not certain. This CDR3 region has 13 residues. V lost 0 bases and J 7 bases, leaving 10 bases between the germline ends. Germline CDR1 is SGHRS and CDR2 is YFSETQ. The CDR3 loop is CASSLEERSGYTF. In nucleotides, the CDR3 is TGCGCCAGCAGCTTGGAGGAGAGGAGTGGCTACACCTTC.